Below, 14 T cell receptor beta chains from the same sample are listed, as sequenced in a study of beta chain features in type 1 diabetes. The entirety of the isolated RNA underwent reverse transcription, so expressed TCRB transcripts were sequenced. Assay used: immunoSEQ multiplex PCR; TCRdb lists only in-frame clones, some missing. The sample shows approximately 160,000 clones, 50% to 70% of them seen only once. General study points: Across all four CD4+ subsets, people with type 1 diabetes showed modestly shorter TCRB CDR3s.

No antigen has been identified for these receptors. The sample comprised naive CD4+ T cells from blood. Every receptor here comes from a young man with type 1 diabetes.

The V call is TRBV30, the J call TRBJ2-1, with TRBD2 matching 7 bases. The ends lost 3 bases at V and 9 bases at J; junction bases unmatched: 2. The germline V gene has CDR1 GTSNPN and CDR2 SVGIG (reference sequence). The CDR3 is 11 amino acids. In DNA, the CDR3 is TGTGCCTGGAGGCCGGGGGGTGAGCAGTTCTTC. Residues: CAWRPGGEQFF. The entire variable domain, with the rest obtained from reference TRBV30 and TRBJ2-1, is as follows: SQTIHQWPATLVQPVGSPLSLECTVEGTSNPNLYWYRQAAGRGLQLLFYSVGIGQISSEVPQNLSASRPQDRQFILSSKKLLLSDSGFYLCAWRPGGEQFFGPGTRLTVL.

The chain has TRBV7-9 and TRBJ2-7; unclear D gene. The V gene lost 1 base and the J gene lost 3 bases, with 10 bases spanning the gap. CDR1 is SEHNR and CDR2 is FQNEAQ in the germline V gene (reference sequence). The CDR3 sequence is 14 residues long. The DNA for the CDR3 is TGTGCCAGCAGCTTAGACGGTGTGGTCTACGAGCAGTACTTC. It yields the protein CASSLDGVVYEQYF.

This clone showed up just a few times. The gene calls are TRBV9 and TRBJ2-5; D is ambiguous. Germline V gene lookup returns CDR1 SGDLS and CDR2 YYNGEE. V lost 0 bases to trimming and J lost 5 bases, with 11 bases between them. CDR3 size: 14 residues. The CDR3 region is CASSVGPTGETQYF. In DNA form, the CDR3 reads TGTGCCAGCAGCGTAGGTCCTACCGGGGAGACCCAGTACTTC.

The V and J genes are TRBV9 and TRBJ2-3; D possibly corresponds to TRBD2 (6 bases). CDR3 length equals 12 residues. V lost 3 bases to trimming and J lost 4 bases, with 6 bases between them. Germline CDR1 reads SGDLS; CDR2 reads YYNGEE. CDR3 DNA sequence: TGTGCCAGCAGCGCTAGCGCAGATACGCAGTATTTT. Translated, it gives CASSASADTQYF.

This clone has a handful of counts. The CDR3 DNA reads as TGTGCCTGGAGTGCTGACTGGGCAGCGACCCAGTACTTC. It yields the protein CAWSADWAATQYF. This sequence joins TRBV30 and TRBJ2-5; D is ambiguous. Germline CDR1 GTSNPN, CDR2 SVGIG (reference sequence). V lost 1 base and J 7 bases, leaving 13 bases between the germline ends. The CDR3 sequence is 13 residues long.

V usage is TRBV4-3 and J usage is TRBJ2-3; TRBD1 might be the D (5 bases). This CDR3 comprises 15 residues. V shed 4 bases and J shed 3 bases, with 14 bases lying between them. Germline CDR1 LGHNA, CDR2 YSLEER. CDR3 bases: TGCGCCAGCAGCCCCATGGGCAGGGAAACAGATACGCAGTATTTT. Protein: CASSPMGRETDTQYF.

There are a few counts of this clone. This chain links TRBV7-9 with TRBJ2-3; 9 bases are shared with TRBD1. The length of the CDR3 is 14 residues. Trimming took 6 bases from V and 3 from J; bases not matched to a gene: 4. Germline loops: CDR1 SEHNR, CDR2 FQNEAQ (reference sequence). DNA for the CDR3: TGTGCCAGCAGGCCTGGACAGGGGACAGATACGCAGTATTTT. Protein sequence: CASRPGQGTDTQYF. Drawing the rest from reference TRBV7-9 and TRBJ2-3, the complete variable domain is DTGVSQNPRHKITKRGQNVTFRCDPISEHNRLYWYRQTLGQGPEFLTYFQNEAQLEKSRLLSDRFSAERPKGSFSTLEIQRTEQGDSAMYLCASRPGQGTDTQYFGPGTRLTVL.

This chain uses TRBV30 with TRBJ1-2; 7 bases map to TRBD1. J gave up 3 bases and V 4 bases, and 5 bases lay outside the gene matches. The CDR3 runs 13 residues. Germline V CDR1 and CDR2: GTSNPN, SVGIG (reference sequence). As DNA, the CDR3 is TGTGCCTGGACCGACGGGACAGACTATGGCTACACCTTC. Translating it yields CAWTDGTDYGYTF.

The genes are TRBV4-3 and TRBJ2-7, with 9 bases that match TRBD1. From germline, CDR1 is LGHNA and CDR2 YSLEER. Trimming cost V 3 bases and J 5 bases; bases outside gene matches: 5. This CDR3 region has 14 residues. CDR3 sequence (DNA): TGCGCCAGCAGCCAGTCACAGGGGGCTGACGAGCAGTACTTC. Encoded protein: CASSQSQGADEQYF.

The chain links TRBV5-1 to TRBJ2-7; TRBD1 is a possible D gene (5 bases). Germline values: CDR1 SGHRS, CDR2 YFSETQ. Trimming shortened V by 0 bases and J by 7 bases, and 5 bases separated the two germline ends. The CDR3 extends over 11 amino acids. The CDR3 is CASSLEGEQYF. CDR3 nucleotide sequence: TGCGCCAGCAGCTTGGAGGGGGAGCAGTACTTC.

In regard to this clone: This CDR3 is also generated by other DNA sequences in the sample. The V and J genes are TRBV6-5 and TRBJ2-6; D ambiguous. CDR3 length: 13 residues. Per the germline V gene, CDR1 is MNHEY and CDR2 is SVGAGI. Trimming shortened V by 0 bases and J by 3 bases, and 0 bases separated the two germline ends. CDR3 residues: CASSYSGANVLTF. The CDR3 nucleotides read TGTGCCAGCAGTTACTCTGGGGCCAACGTCCTGACTTTC.

This clone was detected only a few times. The V and J genes are TRBV5-1 and TRBJ2-7; D call uncertain. V was trimmed by 5 bases and J by 6 bases, leaving 9 bases between them. The CDR3 has 11 amino acids. Germline values: CDR1 SGHRS, CDR2 YFSETQ. CDR3 in DNA: TGCGCCAGCAGGGAGAACGGCGAGCAGTACTTC. Its translation is CASRENGEQYF.

The V and J genes are TRBV25-1 and TRBJ2-7; D call uncertain. The CDR3 spans 14 residues. V was pared by 4 bases and J by 0 bases, with 10 bases between. Germline V lookup: CDR1 MGHDK, CDR2 SYGVNS. The DNA of the CDR3 is TGTGCCAGCAGTGTTCACCTACTCTCCTACGAGCAGTACTTC. Its protein is CASSVHLLSYEQYF.

This chain joins TRBV29-1 and TRBJ1-2, with TRBD1 matching over 7 bases. There are 12 residues in the CDR3. Trimming removed 8 bases from V and 3 bases from J; junction bases left unmatched: 6. The germline gives CDR1 SQVTM, CDR2 ANQGSEA. The CDR3 region has the DNA TGCAGCTTTAACACAGGGGACTATGGCTACACCTTC. It codes for CSFNTGDYGYTF.